This passage covers 23 T cell receptor beta chains from one sample sequenced in a study of blood T cells in healthy people across ages. Primed by a sample-barcoded 5' primer and a J-beta primer mix, a second PCR proceeded for 7 to 11 cycles. TCRdb used MiXCR to reprocess the 5' RACE reads, holding one entry per CDR3 protein. Of some 290,000 distinct CDR3 sequences in the sample, around 29% were seen once. Specimen: blood. Every receptor here comes from a woman aged 70 to 79 in good health.

The J gene is TRBJ2-5, the V gene TRBV7-8; TRBD2 aligns across 8 bases. Germline trimming cut 8 bases from V and 5 bases from J; bases unmatched to any gene: 10. Germline CDR1 reads SGHVS; CDR2 reads FQNEAQ. The CDR3 spans 14 residues. Here the CDR3 reads CASGSAGVWETQYF. CDR3 nucleotide sequence: TGTGCCAGCGGCTCAGCGGGAGTCTGGGAGACCCAGTACTTC.

The J gene is TRBJ2-5, the V gene TRBV7-2; no clear D gene. The DNA matches TRBJ2-7 better at its end, which makes the J call doubtful. Germline loops: CDR1 SGHTA, CDR2 FQGNSA. The CDR3 sequence is 14 residues long. CDR3 protein: CASSPGRSYHEQYF. The CDR3 nucleotides read TGTGCCAGCAGCCCCGGCCGGAGCTACCACGAGCAGTACTTC.

A remark on this clonotype: The junction departs from the called germline gene at one end, perhaps through a read error. The chain couples TRBV29-1 to TRBJ1-5, with D uncertain. Germline V gene lookup returns CDR1 SQVTM and CDR2 ANQGSEA. The CDR3 has 13 residues. The CDR3 nucleotides are TGCGGCGTTGAGTCGGCCGACAATCAGCCCCAGCATTTT. It encodes CGVESADNQPQHF.

This clonotype is a singleton in its sample. The gene calls are TRBV24-1 and TRBJ1-2; TRBD1 is a possible D gene (6 bases). This CDR3 is built from 15 residues. Per the germline V gene, CDR1 is KGHDR and CDR2 is SFDVKD. The V end lost 4 bases, the J end lost 5 bases, and 16 bases lay between the germline ends. The CDR3 sequence is CATSDDTGRGYGYTF. CDR3 DNA sequence: TGTGCCACCAGTGACGATACAGGGAGGGGGTATGGCTACACCTTC.

The chain joins TRBV20-1 to TRBJ2-3; the match to TRBD2 covers 7 bases. Germline values: CDR1 DFQATT, CDR2 SNEGSKA (reference sequence). This CDR3 comprises 15 residues. After removal of 3 bases from V and 3 bases from J, the junction contained 9 bases not matched to a gene. The CDR3 spells CSASGGGSRTDTQYF. In nucleotides, the CDR3 is TGCAGTGCTAGCGGCGGCGGGAGTAGGACAGATACGCAGTATTTT.

The J gene is TRBJ1-2, the V gene TRBV20-1; D not resolved. The V end was cut by 4 bases, the J end by 2 bases, with 11 bases between. The CDR3 spans 13 residues. Germline loops: CDR1 DFQATT, CDR2 SNEGSKA (reference sequence). CDR3 amino acids: CSAKGKGNYGYTF. The CDR3 region has the DNA TGCAGTGCTAAAGGGAAAGGCAACTATGGCTACACCTTC.

This clonotype has just a few counts. Compared with germline, one end of the junction differs, possibly owing to a read error. The V and J genes are TRBV28 and TRBJ1-4; D is unclear. Germline CDR1 and CDR2: MDHEN and SYDVKM. There are 15 residues in the CDR3. In DNA, the CDR3 is TGTGCCAGCAGCGAATCAGGAGTCACTAATGAGAAACTGTTTTTT. As protein: CASSESGVTNEKLFF.

The chain carries TRBV7-3 and TRBJ2-1; 8 bases match TRBD2. Trimming at V came to 5 bases and at J to 1 base, leaving 7 bases not matched to a gene. This CDR3 is built from 16 residues. Germline V lookup: CDR1 SGHTA, CDR2 FQGTGA. Written as DNA, the CDR3 is TGTGCCAGCAGCCCCGGGACTAGTCTGTCCTACAATGAGCAGTTCTTC. It encodes CASSPGTSLSYNEQFF.

There are a few counts of this clonotype. The chain uses TRBV20-1 and TRBJ2-5; TRBD1 aligns across 8 bases. The end of the DNA aligns better with TRBJ2-1, so the J call may be wrong. The germline CDR1 and CDR2 sequences are DFQATT and SNEGSKA (reference sequence). The CDR3 is 14 amino acids. CDR3 sequence: CSAPRGNRGNEQFF. The DNA for the CDR3 is TGCAGTGCTCCAAGGGGCAACAGGGGGAATGAGCAGTTCTTC.

CDR3 nucleotides: TGTGCCAGCAGCTCCCACAGGGTTCCAGATACGCAGTATTTT. It specifies CASSSHRVPDTQYF. The rearrangement joins TRBV7-8 to TRBJ2-3; D possibly corresponds to TRBD1 (6 bases). This CDR3 is built from 14 residues. Trimming cost V 4 bases and J 4 bases, with 12 bases left between them. Germline CDR1 is SGHVS and CDR2 is FQNEAQ.

Worth noting for this clonotype: A much larger clone differs from this one at a single base, so this may be a read error. The chain recombines TRBV6-1 with TRBJ2-7; perhaps TRBD2 as D (6 bases). The J call may be incorrect, as the DNA end agrees better with TRBJ2-1. This CDR3 contains 14 residues. Germline V gene sequence: CDR1 MNHNS, CDR2 SASEGT. The CDR3 sequence: CAVGGAFLMNEQFF. The CDR3, as DNA: TGTGCCGTCGGAGGGGCTTTCCTAATGAATGAGCAGTTCTTC.

A remark on this clonotype: This could be a read error, since a much larger clone is one nucleotide away. J is TRBJ2-1 and V is TRBV2; 11 nucleotides line up with TRBD2. Germline-derived CDR1 and CDR2 are SNHLY and FYNNEI. The CDR3 runs to 17 residues. This CDR3 is CAGRGTSGRWSYNEQFF. The CDR3 DNA follows: TGTGCCGGCAGGGGCACTAGCGGGAGATGGTCCTACAATGAGCAGTTCTTC.

This chain joins TRBV2 and TRBJ1-2; 7 bases map to TRBD1. In germline, CDR1 is SNHLY, CDR2 FYNNEI. The CDR3 is made up of 14 amino acids. V dropped 8 bases and J dropped 0; count of bases not matched to a gene: 6. The CDR3 reads CASEGQPSNYGYTF. In DNA, the CDR3 is TGTGCCAGCGAGGGACAGCCATCTAACTATGGCTACACCTTC.

This clonotype was found a few times. This sequence joins TRBV7-6 and TRBJ2-7; D gene ambiguous. This CDR3 is 8 amino acids long. The germline V gene encodes CDR1 SGHVS and CDR2 FNYEAQ. This chain's CDR3 is CLWYEQYF. The CDR3 DNA reads as TGTTTATGGTACGAGCAGTACTTC.

The chain joins TRBV28 to TRBJ2-1; 15 bases fit TRBD2. This CDR3 comprises 15 residues. Unmatched junction bases numbered 6, after V lost 8 bases and J lost 7 bases. In germline, CDR1 is MDHEN, CDR2 SYDVKM. The CDR3 is CASALGLAGGNEQFF. Written as DNA, the CDR3 is TGTGCCAGCGCGCTCGGACTAGCGGGAGGGAATGAGCAGTTCTTC.

The chain employs TRBV10-3 and TRBJ2-2; D is unclear. The CDR3 runs 12 residues. Germline CDR1 and CDR2: ENHRY and SYGVKD. V gave up 3 bases and J gave up 5 bases, with 4 bases separating them. The CDR3 reads CAISEYTGELFF. CDR3 sequence (DNA): TGTGCCATCAGTGAATATACCGGGGAGCTGTTTTTT.

This clonotype was seen more than once but under ten times. CDR3 sequence reads: CSARGRGEGYTF. The CDR3 region has the DNA TGCAGTGCCAGGGGCAGGGGCGAGGGCTACACCTTC. This rearrangement joins TRBV20-1 to TRBJ1-2; D possibly corresponds to TRBD1 (6 bases). The V gene's germline CDR1 is DFQATT and CDR2 SNEGSKA (reference sequence). CDR3 length equals 12 residues. Trimming shortened V by 6 bases and J by 8 bases, and 16 bases separated the two germline ends.

The V call is TRBV20-1, the J call TRBJ2-3, with 16 bases lining up with TRBD2. This CDR3 has 18 amino acids. The germline V gene has CDR1 DFQATT and CDR2 SNEGSKA (reference sequence). V lost 5 bases to trimming and J lost 6 bases; unmatched junction nucleotides: 14. CDR3 residues: CSAGRQQEGLAGGDTQYF. The CDR3 coding sequence is TGCAGTGCTGGGCGGCAACAGGAGGGACTAGCGGGAGGGGATACGCAGTATTTT.

This clonotype has a handful of counts. V usage is TRBV19 and J usage is TRBJ2-1; tentative D call: TRBD2 (6 bases). Germline values: CDR1 LNHDA, CDR2 SQIVND (reference sequence). The CDR3 covers 14 residues. With 3 bases removed from V and 8 bases from J, the gap between germline ends came to 14 bases. The CDR3 sequence: CASSIRDFIDEQFF. The CDR3, as DNA: TGTGCCAGTAGTATCCGGGACTTTATCGATGAGCAGTTCTTC.

There are many counts of this clonotype. The chain couples TRBV20-1 to TRBJ1-4; D unclear. Germline V CDR1 and CDR2: DFQATT, SNEGSKA (reference sequence). Trimming pared 0 bases from V and 1 base from J, leaving 3 bases between. The CDR3 contains 13 residues. DNA of the CDR3: TGCAGTGCTAGAGAAGGAACTAATGAAAAACTGTTTTTT. It encodes CSAREGTNEKLFF.

V usage is TRBV12-3 or TRBV12-4 and J usage is TRBJ2-7, with D possibly matching TRBD1 (6 bases). The CDR3 is 15 amino acids. V gave up 5 bases and J gave up 2 bases, with 16 bases separating them. CDR3 residues: CASSERPGQPYEQYF. As DNA, the CDR3 is TGTGCCAGCAGTGAACGACCGGGACAACCCTACGAGCAGTACTTC.

Only a few counts were recorded for this clonotype. The chain uses TRBV20-1 and TRBJ2-4, with TRBD1 as a possible D gene (6 bases). V lost 1 base to trimming and J lost 1 base, with 11 bases between them. CDR3 length: 15 amino acids. Per the germline V gene, CDR1 is DFQATT and CDR2 is SNEGSKA (reference sequence). CDR3 DNA sequence: TGCAGTGCTAGAGGAGTGGGGGCGGCCAAAAACATTCAGTACTTC. Its protein product is CSARGVGAAKNIQYF.

This clonotype was seen only a few times. The J gene is TRBJ1-2, the V gene TRBV9; D remains ambiguous. Germline V gene lookup returns CDR1 SGDLS and CDR2 YYNGEE. This CDR3 has 15 amino acids. Deletions cut 0 bases from V and 0 bases from J, with 9 bases between. In DNA, the CDR3 is TGTGCCAGCAGCGTAGAAACGGTAGCTAACTATGGCTACACCTTC. This encodes CASSVETVANYGYTF.